This T cell receptor (beta chain) emerged from a study of T cells after yellow fever vaccination. V lost 2 bases to trimming and J lost 5 bases; unmatched junction nucleotides: 11. The CDR3 extends over 18 amino acids. Germline V lookup: CDR1 KGHDR, CDR2 SFDVKD. One entry per CDR3 protein results from TCRdb running MiXCR on the 5' RACE reads. This table holds some 600,000 distinct CDR3 sequences, around 12% found once. This clonotype showed up just a few times. The sequenced sample was PBMCs, obtained on the day of the yellow fever booster vaccination. This chain links TRBV24-1 with TRBJ2-2; 9 bases align to TRBD1. The source is a man in his thirties or forties who received the YFV17D yellow fever vaccine. The CDR3 DNA is TGTGCCACCAGTGATTCGGACAGGGGCCTCCGGGGTACCGGGGAGCTGTTTTTT. Translation: CATSDSDRGLRGTGELFF.